The clone carrying this T cell receptor (beta chain) has ten or more counts. This sample stems from a study of T cells in Graves' hyperthyroidism and ophthalmopathy. The source material, RNA transcripts, was used to amplify TCR beta CDR3 regions. HTBI primers were the set used in a first-round RT-PCR of the TCR CDR3. MiXCR was run by TCRdb on the multiplex PCR reads, yielding one entry per CDR3 protein. The sample holds 540,000 or so distinct CDR3 sequences; roughly 46% are singletons and the top ten take roughly 19%. The CDR3 contains 14 residues. Deletions cut 2 bases from V and 6 bases from J, with 11 bases between. CDR1 and CDR2 (germline): MNHNY, SVGAGI (reference sequence).

This sequence originates from an adult woman with Graves' disease, either hyperthyroidism or ophthalmopathy (not recorded which). Sequencing used peripheral blood or thyroid tissue (not recorded which). The chain combines TRBV6-6 with TRBJ1-5; no definite D call. The CDR3 DNA reads TGTGCCAGCAGTTACCGTGCGGTTGGTCAGCCCCAGCATTTT. Encoded protein: CASSYRAVGQPQHF.